The T cell receptor beta chain under discussion was sequenced for a study of cytomegalovirus exposure and HLA in healthy donors. Concerning this clone: The antigen is unknown.

The germline V gene encodes CDR1 SEHNR and CDR2 FQNEAQ (reference sequence). V shed 3 bases and J shed 2 bases, with 7 bases lying between them. The CDR3 is 13 amino acids. Study conclusions and caveats: Association of a missense DCLRE1C variant with TCR beta V- and J-gene trimming was reported in a later analysis. One later analysis reportedly identified an Asian-associated ancestry cluster that showed fewer N-insertions than the roughly 700-donor mean.

PCR was performed using 60 Vbeta and 13 Jbeta primers. Profiled with immunoSEQ multiplex PCR; TCRdb holds only in-frame clones, not every one. In the table there are approximately 140,000 clones, 65% to 80% of which are singletons. Sequencing input: PBMCs. The clonotype originates from a man aged 35 to 55 in good health and CMV-seropositive. The gene calls are TRBV7-9 and TRBJ1-2; weak D call: TRBD1 (5 bases). CDR3 sequence reads: CASSLGQNYGYTF. In nucleotides, the CDR3 is TGTGCCAGCAGCTTGGGGCAGAACTATGGCTACACCTTC.